Each of the 21 T cell receptor beta chains below was sequenced from the same sample in a study of shared clonotypes between healthy human individuals. Sequenced by immunoSEQ multiplex PCR; TCRdb stores in-frame clones only, minus some. The table records about 1.1 million clones, approximately 75% of them present only once. Sequencing was performed on memory CD4+ T cells from PBMCs. Subset indicated: CD45RA-negative fraction. These receptors all stem from a man aged 18-30 years in good health. Some clones in this sample may be carry-over from other donors' samples.

This chain links TRBV19 with TRBJ2-5, with D uncertain. CDR1 is LNHDA, CDR2 SQIVND, per germline (reference sequence). CDR3 length equals 15 residues. Trimming took 3 bases from V and 2 from J, leaving 13 bases between them. CDR3 sequence reads: CASSIARLKQETQYF. In DNA form, the CDR3 reads TGTGCCAGTAGTATCGCTCGGCTAAAGCAAGAGACCCAGTACTTC.

The chain employs TRBV4-3 and TRBJ1-4, with 7 bases that match TRBD1. This CDR3 contains 15 residues. Germline lookup yields CDR1 LGHNA and CDR2 YSLEER. Germline trimming cut 0 bases from V and 8 bases from J; bases unmatched to any gene: 6. CDR3 nucleotides: TGCGCCAGCAGCCAAGATACCAGGGGGGGGGAAAAACTGTTTTTT. As protein: CASSQDTRGGEKLFF.

The chain has TRBV5-6 and TRBJ2-1; 9 nucleotides line up with TRBD2. In germline, CDR1 is SGHDT, CDR2 YYEEEE. Trimming removed 1 base from V and 7 bases from J; junction bases left unmatched: 6. This CDR3 has 15 amino acids. CDR3 bases: TGTGCCAGCAGCTTGTACTCCAGCGGGGGGAATGAGCAGTTCTTC. Its translation: CASSLYSSGGNEQFF.

The chain carries TRBV4-1 and TRBJ1-1, with 8 bases aligning to TRBD1. CDR1 is MGHRA, CDR2 YSYEKL, per germline. Trimming at V came to 4 bases and at J to 4 bases, leaving 14 bases not matched to a gene. The CDR3 is 17 residues long. DNA of the CDR3: TGCGCCAGCAGCCCCCTAGGTGGGAGGACAGGGTCCACTGAAGCTTTCTTT. Its translation: CASSPLGGRTGSTEAFF.

V is TRBV5-6 and J is TRBJ1-2, with 7 bases aligning to TRBD1. Germline V gene lookup returns CDR1 SGHDT and CDR2 YYEEEE. V dropped 4 bases and J dropped 4; count of bases not matched to a gene: 4. CDR3 length: 13 residues. In DNA form, the CDR3 reads TGTGCCAGCAGCCCAACAGGGGCCTATGGCTACACCTTC. Residues: CASSPTGAYGYTF.

As regards this clone: A clone one base away is much larger, so this may be a read error. This chain connects TRBV28 to TRBJ1-2; D not certain. CDR1 is MDHEN, CDR2 SYDVKM, per germline. Deletions cut 5 bases from V and 2 bases from J, with 6 bases between. The CDR3 contains 12 residues. In DNA form, the CDR3 reads TGTGCCAGCAGTCCGGGGAACTATGGCTACACCTTC. It specifies CASSPGNYGYTF.

This clone has ten or more counts. The V call is TRBV7-3, the J call TRBJ2-1; no clear D gene. The germline V and J ends were trimmed by 1 base and 0 bases, with 7 bases remaining between them. This CDR3 region has 15 residues. CDR1 SGHTA and CDR2 FQGTGA come from the germline V gene. The CDR3 coding sequence is TGTGCCAGCAGCTTAAGTACGAGCTCCTACAATGAGCAGTTCTTC. This gives the protein CASSLSTSSYNEQFF.

This clone was seen a single time. The chain joins TRBV6-6 to TRBJ2-7; 7 bases line up with TRBD1. There are 13 residues in the CDR3. CDR1 and CDR2 from the germline V gene are MNHNY and SVGAGI (reference sequence). The ends lost 8 bases at V and 7 bases at J; junction bases unmatched: 11. DNA for the CDR3: TGTGCCAGCTCCGGACAGGTGGGGAATGAGCAGTACTTC. Its protein product is CASSGQVGNEQYF.

The chain links TRBV7-8 to TRBJ1-4, with D perhaps matching TRBD1 (5 bases). The CDR3 extends over 18 amino acids. CDR1 and CDR2 (germline): SGHVS, FQNEAQ. The germline V and J ends were trimmed by 5 bases and 3 bases, with 22 bases remaining between them. The CDR3 protein is CASSAGTGYIGANEKLFF. The CDR3, as DNA: TGTGCCAGCAGCGCCGGGACGGGTTACATCGGGGCTAATGAAAAACTGTTTTTT.

The chain carries TRBV7-8 and TRBJ2-7; TRBD2 agrees at 13 bases. CDR1 and CDR2 from the germline V gene are SGHVS and FQNEAQ. V was pared by 2 bases and J by 2 bases, with 15 bases of the junction left unmatched. This CDR3 is built from 20 residues. The DNA for the CDR3 is TGTGCCAGCAGCTTACGATGGACTAGCGGGAGTCCCCCGTCCCCCTACGAGCAGTACTTC. It translates to CASSLRWTSGSPPSPYEQYF.

Notes on this clone: The sample contains more than one DNA sequence encoding this CDR3. CDR3 DNA sequence: TGCGCCAGCAGCTTGGACAGGGGAAGTCAGCCCCAGCATTTT. Residues: CASSLDRGSQPQHF. The V gene is TRBV5-1, the J gene TRBJ1-5, with TRBD1 identical over 7 bases. V dropped 0 bases and J dropped 6; count of bases not matched to a gene: 3. The CDR3 loop spans 14 amino acids. The V gene's germline CDR1 is SGHRS and CDR2 YFSETQ.

V usage is TRBV18 and J usage is TRBJ2-3, with D unresolved. This CDR3 spans 15 amino acids. Trimming removed 2 bases from V and 2 bases from J, with 11 bases in between. CDR1 is KGHSH, CDR2 LQKENI, per germline. The CDR3 coding sequence is TGTGCCAGCTCACCAAGAGGATTCAACACAGATACGCAGTATTTT. It is translated as CASSPRGFNTDTQYF.

The chain couples TRBV6-1 to TRBJ1-2, with D tentatively TRBD1 (6 bases). V was pared by 7 bases and J by 4 bases, with 10 bases between. The CDR3 is made up of 12 amino acids. Per germline, CDR1 MNHNS and CDR2 SASEGT. CDR3 coding DNA: TGTGCCAGCAACCGACAGGCCTATGGCTACACCTTC. Translating gives CASNRQAYGYTF.

V usage is TRBV2 and J usage is TRBJ1-2; 7 positions match TRBD1. This CDR3 has 13 amino acids. Germline loops: CDR1 SNHLY, CDR2 FYNNEI. J lost 2 bases, V lost 9 bases, and 6 bases had no gene match. The CDR3 protein is CASVRTGNYGYTF. CDR3 DNA sequence: TGTGCCAGTGTTAGGACAGGCAACTATGGCTACACCTTC.

The V gene is TRBV28, the J gene TRBJ2-5; tentative D call: TRBD2 (7 bases). Germline V gives CDR1 MDHEN, CDR2 SYDVKM. There are 14 residues in the CDR3. Trimming took off 8 bases at V and 5 bases at J, with 18 bases between the two ends. DNA for the CDR3: TGTGCCAGCGGGGGGGCCCCGAGGATGGAGACCCAGTACTTC. It translates to CASGGAPRMETQYF.

This chain connects TRBV11-3 to TRBJ2-6, with 9 bases that match TRBD1. The CDR3 has 19 amino acids. CDR1 and CDR2 from the germline V gene are SGHNT and YENEEA. V lost 7 bases, J lost 2 bases, and 15 bases stayed unmatched. The CDR3 protein is CASTKIGYRGLPGANVLTF. The CDR3 nucleotides read TGTGCCAGCACCAAGATCGGGTACAGGGGGCTCCCTGGGGCCAACGTCCTGACTTTC.

The chain combines TRBV2 with TRBJ2-3, with D hard to call. The CDR3 loop spans 12 amino acids. CDR1 and CDR2 (germline): SNHLY, FYNNEI. Trimming shortened V by 5 bases and J by 6 bases, and 9 bases separated the two germline ends. CDR3 amino acids: CASSLGYDTQYF. The CDR3 bases are TGTGCCAGCAGTTTAGGGTACGATACGCAGTATTTT.

In the case of this clone: The sample carries other DNA sequences with the same CDR3. This chain joins TRBV5-1 and TRBJ2-1, with 9 bases matching TRBD2. The CDR3 spans 15 residues. Germline-derived CDR1 and CDR2 are SGHRS and YFSETQ. V trimming: 0 bases; J trimming: 3 bases; junction bases outside the gene matches: 1. Here the CDR3 reads CASSLGGRGYNEQFF. The DNA of the CDR3 is TGCGCCAGCAGCTTGGGCGGGAGGGGCTACAATGAGCAGTTCTTC.

Points on this clone: The sample carries other DNA sequences with the same CDR3. This rearrangement joins TRBV28 to TRBJ1-4; the D gene is possibly TRBD1 (6 bases). The CDR3 covers 14 residues. Germline V gene sequence: CDR1 MDHEN, CDR2 SYDVKM. Trimming cost V 5 bases and J 3 bases, with 10 bases left between them. The CDR3 DNA is TGTGCCAGCAGTCTAGGGGGTTCTAATGAAAAACTGTTTTTT. It is translated as CASSLGGSNEKLFF. The whole variable domain, filled in from reference TRBV28 and TRBJ1-4, reads DVKVTQSSRYLVKRTGEKVFLECVQDMDHENMFWYRQDPGLGLRLIYFSYDVKMKEKGDIPEGYSVSREKKERFSLILESASTNQTSMYLCASSLGGSNEKLFFGSGTQLSVL.

A word on this clone: This sample also contains other DNA sequences that code for the same CDR3. The chain is built from TRBV18 and TRBJ2-1; D may be TRBD1 (6 bases). Germline CDR1 and CDR2: KGHSH and LQKENI. The CDR3 consists of 15 residues. Trimming shortened V by 2 bases and J by 2 bases, and 10 bases separated the two germline ends. Written as DNA, the CDR3 is TGTGCCAGCTCACCAACAGGGACGGCCTACAATGAGCAGTTCTTC. This gives the protein CASSPTGTAYNEQFF.

This chain connects TRBV5-1 to TRBJ2-5; D gene uncertain. From germline, CDR1 is SGHRS and CDR2 YFSETQ. The CDR3 extends over 14 amino acids. The ends were cut back, 2 bases at V and 5 bases at J, with 13 bases in the middle. The CDR3 is CASSFYATGETQYF. In DNA form, the CDR3 reads TGCGCCAGCAGCTTCTACGCCACTGGGGAGACCCAGTACTTC.